The count of the clone carrying this T cell receptor (beta chain) is one. The entry originates in a study of blood T cell repertoires in COVID-19. At the level of the study: Acute-phase and convalescent COVID-19 samples originated in the United States, Italy and Spain. T cells, B-cell-depleted T cells, or PBMCs supplied cDNA or gDNA.

The CDR3 length is 16 residues. With 4 bases removed from V and 4 bases from J, the gap between germline ends came to 17 bases. Germline CDR1 reads LNHDA; CDR2 reads SQIVND (reference sequence). In the original workflow: Reference gene primer amplification gave nucleated cell count estimates. The assay was immunoSEQ multiplex PCR, and TCRdb's table has in-frame clones only and misses some. The D gene and trimming were derived from the DNA, and the V and J assignments and clone size from that table. The data contain 55,000 to 95,000 clones, roughly 80% of them singletons. The chain combines TRBV19 with TRBJ1-5; weak D call: TRBD1 (6 bases). The specimen was peripheral blood. The TCR originated in a woman in her fifties or sixties with acute or convalescent COVID-19. CDR3 DNA: TGTGCCAGTAGTACTGTCGGGGCAGGGGCAAATCAGCCCCAGCATTTT. The encoded protein is CASSTVGAGANQPQHF.